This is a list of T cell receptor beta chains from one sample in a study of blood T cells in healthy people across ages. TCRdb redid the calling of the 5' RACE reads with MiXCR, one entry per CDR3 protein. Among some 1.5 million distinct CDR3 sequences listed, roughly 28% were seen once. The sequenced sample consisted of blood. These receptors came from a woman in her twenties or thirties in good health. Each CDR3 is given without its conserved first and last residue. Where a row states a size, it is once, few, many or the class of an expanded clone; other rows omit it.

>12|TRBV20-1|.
SARVPVDTGELF
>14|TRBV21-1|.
ASSKAENLTKNIQY
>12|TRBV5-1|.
ASSLEAFSDTQY
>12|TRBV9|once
ASSLGGVNEKRF
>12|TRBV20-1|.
SARFGGSNQPQH
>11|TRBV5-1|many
ASSLDRAYEQY
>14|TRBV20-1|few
SARNPGLSFTDTQY
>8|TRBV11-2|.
ASLGDEQF
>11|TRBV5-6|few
ASSAEQGWGYT
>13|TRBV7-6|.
ASSQGQGAYSPLH
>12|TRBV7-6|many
ASSRGTRADTQY
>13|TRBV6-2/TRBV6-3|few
ASRSQGRFGETQY
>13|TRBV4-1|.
ASSQEQGGPGEQY
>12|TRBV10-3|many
AISESAGGKTQY
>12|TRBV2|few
ASMPGGAGNEQF
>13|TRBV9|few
ASAVAGIVTDTQY
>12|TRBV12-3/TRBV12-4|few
ASSSGGVYTEAF
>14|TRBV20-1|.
SAHGRTGTGGNEQY
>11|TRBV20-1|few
SARPTGPSPLH
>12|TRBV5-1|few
ASSSTTSQETQY
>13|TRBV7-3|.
ASSRNRGGLDTQY
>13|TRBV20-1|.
SARPAEDSTDTQY
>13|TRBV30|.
AWSPAGDGANVLT
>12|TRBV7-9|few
ASSFGTDSGEQY
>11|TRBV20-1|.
SAAGVGGQPQH
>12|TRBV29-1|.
SVAPSGSYNEQF
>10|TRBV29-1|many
SAGQGNQPQH
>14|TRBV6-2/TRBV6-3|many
ASSYSTGFSNQPQH
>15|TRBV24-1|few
ATSERGTGVGNQPQH
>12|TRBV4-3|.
ASSQVQGNQPQH
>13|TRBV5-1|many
ASSLVGQGGDEQF
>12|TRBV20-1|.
SARDPGAPGEQY
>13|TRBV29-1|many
SVEATGGPTETQY
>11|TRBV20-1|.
SARGGTGEGYT
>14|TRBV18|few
ASSQGQGYSNQPQH
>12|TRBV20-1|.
SARVAGRSSPLH
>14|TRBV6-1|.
ASSEARRGRNQPQH
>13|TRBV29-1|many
SVEGMQGEFGEQF
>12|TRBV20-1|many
SARLGTPPYEQY
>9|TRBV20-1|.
SAGPHYEQY
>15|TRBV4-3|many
ASSHSLTSGRSDTQY
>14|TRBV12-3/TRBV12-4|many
ASSLASNSDNYEQY
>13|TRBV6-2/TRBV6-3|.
ASSYSPGEKNIQY
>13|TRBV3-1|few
ASSQDSGTGRGYT
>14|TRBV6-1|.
ASSEPGGQGSYEQY
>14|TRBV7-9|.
ASSFVEQGANYGYT
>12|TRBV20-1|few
SAENSIDRYEQY
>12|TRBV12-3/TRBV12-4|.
ASMGMGRNTEAF
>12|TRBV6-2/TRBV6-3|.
ASCSRSRTDTQY
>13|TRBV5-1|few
ASSLGDLLTYGYT
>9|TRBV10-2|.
ASSEGGEGF
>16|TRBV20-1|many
SARDQGPLSIAKNIQY
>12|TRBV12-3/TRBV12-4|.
ASSRDLRGGTQY